This TCR beta chain was found in a study of monozygotic twins with inflammatory bowel disease (dated by TCRdb to between 2017 and 2020). Turning to the overall study: The complete study included roughly 30 monozygotic twin pairs: 19 IBD-discordant Danish pairs and nine German pairs, of which four were IBD-concordant and five were IBD-discordant. Each individual had, on average, about 151 000 unique TCRalpha sequences and 181 000 unique TCRbeta sequences available for analysis. The search for disease-associated traits relied mainly on comparing IBD patients with their genetically identical healthy co-twins within discordant pairs.

Of note for this clonotype: Its antigen remains undetermined.

The library was obtained by 5' RACE. Each TCR library was prepared from about 3.5 ug of total RNA. For each sample, cDNA synthesis with SMARTScribe reverse transcriptase was split into eight separate reactions. During cDNA synthesis, template switching introduced unique molecular identifiers that contained a 6-nucleotide sample barcode. Two nested PCRs of roughly 16 and 10 cycles amplified the TCRalpha and TCRbeta cDNA, and bead purification followed each PCR. Before amplification, cDNA was treated with uracil DNA-glycosylase and purified using the QIAquick PCR purification kit. The second PCR was the step at which Illumina TruSeq-compatible adapters and sample-specific barcodes were added. TapeStation and Qubit were used to check library quality and concentration, and 5 to 6.5 ng of each library went into the pool. Sequencing of the pooled libraries was done on an Illumina HiSeq2500 single-index Rapid Run using custom sequencing primers and 2 x 100 bp reads. Processing in the source paper ran as follows. UMI-based consensus assembly with MiGEC version 1.2.6 was used to correct PCR and sequencing errors. MiXCR version 2.1.1 was used to carry out V(D)J alignment, clonotype assembly and CDR3 extraction. Normalisation of gene usage, clonotype sharing and MAIT/NKT TCR abundance was achieved by analysing the top 1000, 10 000 and 20 000 clonotypes per sample. Diversity was computed as the inverse Simpson index with the vegan R package after downsampling to 27 000 UMIs. Statistical testing used paired Mann-Whitney U tests on the discordant twin pairs and applied Benjamini-Hochberg correction for multiple testing. Once TCRdb had reprocessed the reads, it stored one entry per CDR3 protein sequence and supplied no DNA. Here the V and J calls rest on TCRdb's processing, not on the authors' analysis. The sample table records 330,000 or so distinct CDR3 sequences. The leading ten clones occupy 2% to 2.5% of the sample.

Broader findings and caveats from the paper: Because patients received different immunosuppressive treatments, the repertoires may have picked up extra background noise and variability between individuals. Concordant and discordant twins showed no difference in repertoire similarity, possibly because of limited statistical power. A decrease in TCRbeta repertoire diversity, as measured by inverse Simpson index, was observed in IBD patients compared with their healthy co-twins. Distinction between different T cell subtypes could not be achieved in the analysis. The results gave no support for a single strong signal or clonotype linked to IBD. IBD patients shared fewer clonotypes with other individuals than healthy twins did, most markedly in patients showing signs of disease activity.

From each donor, an approximately 2.5 ml peripheral blood sample was collected into PAXgene tubes and stored at -80 degrees C. Without T cell sorting, total RNA was isolated from whole blood using the PAXgene blood miRNA kit on an automated QIAcube. Peripheral blood from monozygotic twin pairs who were concordant or discordant for inflammatory bowel disease underwent deep TCRalpha and TCRbeta repertoire profiling using unique molecular barcoding. Smoking habits were recorded for all twin pairs, and individuals were classified as current, former or never smokers. The clonotype originates from a human donor with ulcerative colitis or Crohn's disease, or a healthy co-twin of an affected twin (not recorded which). Source material: blood.

The CDR3 corresponds to CASSRRGGPGNTGELFF. The chain is assembled from TRBV7-2 and TRBJ2-2; TCRdb's assignment of TRBD2 cannot be checked, as there is no DNA. In the germline V gene, CDR1 corresponds to SGHTA and CDR2 to FQGNSA. Including the terminal cysteine and phenylalanine, the CDR3 comprises 17 residues. This entry has no DNA.